A single sample gave rise to the 17 T cell receptor beta chains below, sequenced in a study of molecular identifiers for immune sequencing clone quantification. TCRdb ran MiXCR on the PCR reads and lists one entry per CDR3 protein. The data contain approximately 320,000 distinct CDR3 sequences, 24% of them seen just once; the ten biggest clones take up about 0.71%. Material for sequencing was naive CD8+ T cells from blood, with Jurkat cell RNA spiked in. Subset noted: FACS-sorted CD8+CD4-CCR7+CD45RA+ naive T cells. The source of these receptors is a human donor in good health. Some libraries in this study had Jurkat cell RNA spiked in.

This clonotype was observed at least ten times. This sequence joins TRBV7-2 and TRBJ2-7, with a possible D match to TRBD2 (6 bases). V gave up 5 bases and J gave up 4 bases, with 15 bases separating them. In germline, CDR1 is SGHTA, CDR2 FQGNSA. The CDR3 length is 14 residues. CDR3 sequence (DNA): TGTGCCAGCAGCGCCCGGGACTGGGCATACGAGCAGTACTTC. It translates to CASSARDWAYEQYF. Full variable domain (missing parts from reference TRBV7-2 and TRBJ2-7): GAGVSQSPSNKVTEKGKDVELRCDPISGHTALYWYRQSLGQGLEFLIYFQGNSAPDKSGLPSDRFSAERTGGSVSTLTIQRTQQEDSAVYLCASSARDWAYEQYFGPGTRLTVT.

Concerning this clonotype itself: Germline is not matched at one junction end, which may reflect a read error. The chain carries TRBV24-1 and TRBJ1-4; D possibly corresponds to TRBD1 (5 bases). The CDR3 totals 15 residues. Germline CDR1 reads KGHDR; CDR2 reads SFDVKD. Written as DNA, the CDR3 is TGTGCCACCAGTGAACCCGGACACGGTTATGAAAACCTGATTTTT. It encodes CATSEPGHGYENLIF.

This CDR3 reads CASSLSLLAGIYEQYF. The CDR3 DNA reads as TGTGCCAGCAGTTTATCGCTGCTAGCGGGGATTTACGAGCAGTACTTC. The J gene is TRBJ2-7, the V gene TRBV27; 9 bases line up with TRBD2. Unmatched junction bases numbered 7, after V lost 0 bases and J lost 4 bases. Looked up from germline, CDR1 is MNHEY and CDR2 is SMNVEV (reference sequence). CDR3 length equals 16 residues.

In the case of this clonotype: Relative to the germline gene, one junction end is altered; a read error may explain this. This rearrangement joins TRBV11-2 to TRBJ1-1; TRBD1 matches at 7 bases. CDR1 is SGHAT, CDR2 FQNNGV, per germline. The CDR3 covers 16 residues. CDR3 nucleotides: TGTGCCAGCAGCTTAACAGGGGTAGATTTGAACACTGAAGCTCTCTTT. Its protein product is CASSLTGVDLNTEALF.

In the case of this clonotype: Just one base apart from a much larger clone, this may be a read error. This chain connects TRBV7-9 to TRBJ2-6; the D gene is possibly TRBD1 (6 bases). Germline CDR1 is SEHNR and CDR2 is FQNEAQ (reference sequence). The CDR3 has 16 residues. The V end was cut by 4 bases, the J end by 6 bases, with 16 bases between. The CDR3 DNA reads TGTGCCAGCAGCTCCAACCAGGGGTTAGAGGCCAACGTCCTGACTTTC. Protein sequence: CASSSNQGLEANVLTF. The complete variable domain, with remaining parts taken from reference TRBV7-9 and TRBJ2-6, reads DTGVSQNPRHKITKRGQNVTFRCDPISEHNRLYWYRQTLGQGPEFLTYFQNEAQLEKSRLLSDRFSAERPKGSFSTLEIQRTEQGDSAMYLCASSSNQGLEANVLTFGAGSRLTVL.

This clonotype was counted many times. This chain connects TRBV29-1 to TRBJ2-7, with 13 bases lining up with TRBD2. In germline, CDR1 is SQVTM, CDR2 ANQGSEA. V gave up 0 bases and J gave up 7 bases; unmatched junction bases: 12. This CDR3 spans 17 amino acids. The CDR3 region has the DNA TGCAGCGTTGAAGATTGGACTAGCGGGGGATCTGGAGGGGAGCAGTACTTC. This encodes CSVEDWTSGGSGGEQYF.

Here the CDR3 reads CASSYSVSPPRSNTGELFF. The CDR3 DNA sequence: TGTGCCAGCAGTTACTCGGTCTCCCCCCCCCGCAGCAACACCGGGGAGCTGTTTTTT. This sequence joins TRBV6-6 and TRBJ2-2; D is unresolved. The CDR3 is 19 residues long. CDR1 is MNHNY, CDR2 SVGAGI, per germline (reference sequence). Trimming cost V 0 bases and J 2 bases, with 19 bases left between them.

This clonotype occurred a few times. CDR3 sequence (DNA): TGTGCCAGCAGTTTGTTAAGGTTGGAGACCCAGTACTTC. Translation gives CASSLLRLETQYF. The V gene is TRBV27, the J gene TRBJ2-5; no clear D. The CDR3 spans 13 residues. Trimming left V 3 bases short and J 5 bases short, with 10 bases between. CDR1 and CDR2 (germline): MNHEY, SMNVEV (reference sequence).

This clonotype was counted only a few times. The J gene is TRBJ2-1, the V gene TRBV12-3 or TRBV12-4; 10 bases fit TRBD1. There are 16 residues in the CDR3. V shed 4 bases and J 0 bases; nucleotides not matched to a gene: 3. The CDR3 DNA reads as TGTGCCAGCAGTTCCGGGACAGGGGTCTCCTACAATGAGCAGTTCTTC. It specifies CASSSGTGVSYNEQFF.

Concerning this clonotype itself: This may be a read error, as it is one base from a much larger clone. V usage is TRBV9 and J usage is TRBJ2-1; the match to TRBD2 covers 8 bases. Trimming took 7 bases from V and 6 from J; bases not matched to a gene: 6. The germline gives CDR1 SGDLS, CDR2 YYNGEE. CDR3 size: 13 residues. The CDR3: CASSREDCNEQFF. DNA of the CDR3: TGTGCCAGCTCGCGGGAGGACTGCAATGAGCAGTTCTTC.

This clonotype showed up many times. One junction end disagrees with the germline gene, perhaps due to a read error. This chain joins TRBV4-1 and TRBJ2-7; 8 bases match TRBD1. Looked up from germline, CDR1 is MGHRA and CDR2 is YSYEKL. CDR3 length equals 14 residues. CDR3 DNA: TGCGCCAGCAGCCAAGAGATCGGCGAGACAGGGGAAGACTTC. It encodes CASSQEIGETGEDF.

This clonotype was seen ten or more times. The J gene is TRBJ2-3, the V gene TRBV28; 11 nucleotides align to TRBD2. V lost 4 bases, J lost 3 bases, and 3 bases stayed unmatched. The CDR3 consists of 15 residues. Per germline, CDR1 MDHEN and CDR2 SYDVKM. CDR3 nucleotides: TGTGCCAGCAGTTGGACTAGCGGGCAGACAGATACGCAGTATTTT. It codes for CASSWTSGQTDTQYF. Based on the CDR3 plus reference TRBV28 and TRBJ2-3, the full variable domain is DVKVTQSSRYLVKRTGEKVFLECVQDMDHENMFWYRQDPGLGLRLIYFSYDVKMKEKGDIPEGYSVSREKKERFSLILESASTNQTSMYLCASSWTSGQTDTQYFGPGTRLTVL.

In this sample, this clonotype turned up a few times. The chain carries TRBV10-3 and TRBJ2-7, with D unclear. Germline V lookup: CDR1 ENHRY, CDR2 SYGVKD. V gave up 7 bases and J gave up 3 bases, with 10 bases separating them. CDR3 length: 12 amino acids. The CDR3 region is CAITGPNYEQYF. CDR3 bases: TGTGCCATCACAGGCCCAAACTACGAGCAGTACTTC.

This clonotype was observed a few times. CDR3 sequence: CASSPGYGETQYF. CDR3 sequence (DNA): TGTGCCAGCAGCCCGGGATACGGAGAGACCCAGTACTTC. This chain joins TRBV7-9 and TRBJ2-5; a weak D match, TRBD2 (5 bases). There are 13 residues in the CDR3. CDR1 is SEHNR, CDR2 FQNEAQ, per germline (reference sequence). Between the trimmed V and J ends, which lost 5 bases and 4 bases, there was a span of 11 bases.

On this clonotype itself: Just one base apart from a much larger clone, this may be a read error. The chain carries TRBV5-1 and TRBJ2-3; 12 bases agree with TRBD1. The J call could be wrong; TRBJ1-5 is a better fit for the DNA end. This CDR3 is 16 amino acids long. Germline CDR1 is SGHRS and CDR2 is YFSETQ. The CDR3 DNA sequence: TGCGCCAGCAGCTATGGGACAGGGGGCATGTCAGATACGCAGCATTTT. It translates to CASSYGTGGMSDTQHF.

The rearrangement uses TRBV7-2 and TRBJ2-3, with D possibly matching TRBD2 (6 bases). Germline V gene data show CDR1 as SGHTA and CDR2 as FQGNSA. The CDR3 contains 16 residues. Trimming shortened V by 1 base and J by 2 bases, and 13 bases separated the two germline ends. CDR3 amino acids: CASSLEAGFPTDTQYF. CDR3 nucleotides: TGTGCCAGCAGCTTAGAGGCGGGGTTCCCCACAGATACGCAGTATTTT.

This clonotype was observed many times. The V and J genes are TRBV12-3 or TRBV12-4 and TRBJ2-3; D possibly corresponds to TRBD2 (6 bases). The V end was cut by 3 bases, the J end by 6 bases, with 16 bases between. There are 15 residues in the CDR3. For the CDR3, the DNA is TGTGCCAGCAGTTTTTATGGGACGGGGGTGGATACGCAGTATTTT. Its translation: CASSFYGTGVDTQYF.